One and the same sample provided the 9 T cell receptor beta chains below, sequenced in a study of blood T cell repertoires in COVID-19. Assay: immunoSEQ multiplex PCR; the TCRdb copy retains only in-frame clones and omits some. Among some 94,000 clones, 75% to 90% were seen once, and the ten largest hold roughly 1.2%. Specimen: peripheral blood. Receptors were obtained from a human donor in a cohort sampled during active COVID-19.

The V call is TRBV5-1, the J call TRBJ2-5, with 9 nucleotides matching TRBD1. Germline V CDR1 and CDR2: SGHRS, YFSETQ. The CDR3 consists of 16 residues. V shed 2 bases and J 3 bases; nucleotides not matched to a gene: 8. The CDR3 here is CASSFNLQGAEETQYF. Here the CDR3 DNA reads TGCGCCAGCAGCTTTAACTTACAGGGGGCGGAAGAGACCCAGTACTTC.

This sequence joins TRBV6-5 and TRBJ2-1, with 7 bases that match TRBD1. The CDR3 consists of 14 residues. J lost 6 bases, V lost 7 bases, and 9 bases had no gene match. Per the germline V gene, CDR1 is MNHEY and CDR2 is SVGAGI. CDR3 protein: CASKSGTEFNEQFF. The CDR3 DNA follows: TGTGCCAGCAAATCCGGGACAGAGTTCAATGAGCAGTTCTTC.

J is TRBJ1-2 and V is TRBV28; D unclear. There are 12 residues in the CDR3. Trimming took off 4 bases at V and 5 bases at J, with 8 bases between the two ends. The germline CDR1 and CDR2 sequences are MDHEN and SYDVKM. The CDR3 coding sequence is TGTGCCAGCAGTTACTCGGGGTATGGCTACACCTTC. Translated, it gives CASSYSGYGYTF.

This rearrangement joins TRBV27 to TRBJ2-1; D is unclear. With 0 bases removed from V and 9 bases from J, the gap between germline ends came to 12 bases. This CDR3 region has 14 residues. Germline V CDR1 and CDR2: MNHEY, SMNVEV (reference sequence). CDR3 DNA sequence: TGTGCCAGCAGTTTATCGTATGACATCAGTGAGCAGTTCTTC. As protein: CASSLSYDISEQFF.

This sequence joins TRBV3-1 (or the pseudogene TRBV3-2) and TRBJ2-6, with 10 positions matching TRBD1. This CDR3 is 18 amino acids long. Germline V gene lookup returns CDR1 LGHDT and CDR2 YNNKEL (reference sequence). The ends lost 4 bases at V and 2 bases at J; junction bases unmatched: 8. In nucleotides, the CDR3 is TGTGCCAGCAGCCGAGGCCGGGACAGGGGAACTGGGGCCAACGTCCTGACTTTC. This codes for CASSRGRDRGTGANVLTF.

The chain is built from TRBV19 and TRBJ2-6, with D unresolved. V was trimmed by 6 bases and J by 0 bases, leaving 12 bases between them. This CDR3 is 16 amino acids long. Looked up from germline, CDR1 is LNHDA and CDR2 is SQIVND (reference sequence). This chain's CDR3 is CASSPTHSSGANVLTF. The DNA of the CDR3 is TGTGCCAGTAGCCCGACTCACTCCTCTGGGGCCAACGTCCTGACTTTC.

This chain uses TRBV18 with TRBJ2-5, with 10 bases fitting TRBD2. The CDR3 is 16 residues long. V gave up 4 bases and J gave up 6 bases; unmatched junction bases: 11. Germline loops: CDR1 KGHSH, CDR2 LQKENI. As DNA, the CDR3 is TGTGCCAGCTCACTGACTAGCGGGCTCGTGGTGAAGACCCAGTACTTC. It specifies CASSLTSGLVVKTQYF. The full variable domain, completed using reference TRBV18 and TRBJ2-5, is NAGVMQNPRHLVRRRGQEARLRCSPMKGHSHVYWYRQLPEEGLKFMVYLQKENIIDESGMPKERFSAEFPKEGPSILRIQQVVRGDSAAYFCASSLTSGLVVKTQYFGPGTRLLVL.

The rearrangement uses TRBV19 and TRBJ2-5, with 10 bases identical to TRBD2. V was pared by 3 bases and J by 4 bases, with 5 bases of the junction left unmatched. CDR1 and CDR2 from the germline V gene are LNHDA and SQIVND (reference sequence). The CDR3 is made up of 15 amino acids. CDR3 residues: CASSISSGRGETQYF. CDR3 bases: TGTGCCAGTAGTATCTCTAGCGGGAGAGGAGAGACCCAGTACTTC.

The chain is built from TRBV7-9 and TRBJ2-5; 8 bases are a match to TRBD1. The germline CDR1 and CDR2 sequences are SEHNR and FQNEAQ (reference sequence). With 5 bases clipped from V and 2 bases from J, the junction kept 19 bases outside the gene matches. The CDR3 consists of 19 residues. CDR3 amino acids: CASSAPEGTGRVLQETQYF. Here the CDR3 DNA reads TGTGCCAGCAGCGCCCCGGAAGGGACAGGAAGGGTCCTACAAGAGACCCAGTACTTC.